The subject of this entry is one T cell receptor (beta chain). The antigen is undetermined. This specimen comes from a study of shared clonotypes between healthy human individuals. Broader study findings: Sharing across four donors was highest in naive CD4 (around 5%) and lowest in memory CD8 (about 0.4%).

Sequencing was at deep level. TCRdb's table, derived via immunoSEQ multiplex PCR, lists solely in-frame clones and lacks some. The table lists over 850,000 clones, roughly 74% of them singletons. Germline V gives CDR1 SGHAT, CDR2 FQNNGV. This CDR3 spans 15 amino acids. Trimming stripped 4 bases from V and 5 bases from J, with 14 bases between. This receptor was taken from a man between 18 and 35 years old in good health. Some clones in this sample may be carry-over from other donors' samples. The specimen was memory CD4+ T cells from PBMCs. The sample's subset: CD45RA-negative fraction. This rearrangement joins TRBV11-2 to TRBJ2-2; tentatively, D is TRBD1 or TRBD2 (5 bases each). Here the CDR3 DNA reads TGTGCCAGCAGCTCCGGGGACGCCCCGACCGGGGAGCTGTTTTTT. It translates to CASSSGDAPTGELFF.